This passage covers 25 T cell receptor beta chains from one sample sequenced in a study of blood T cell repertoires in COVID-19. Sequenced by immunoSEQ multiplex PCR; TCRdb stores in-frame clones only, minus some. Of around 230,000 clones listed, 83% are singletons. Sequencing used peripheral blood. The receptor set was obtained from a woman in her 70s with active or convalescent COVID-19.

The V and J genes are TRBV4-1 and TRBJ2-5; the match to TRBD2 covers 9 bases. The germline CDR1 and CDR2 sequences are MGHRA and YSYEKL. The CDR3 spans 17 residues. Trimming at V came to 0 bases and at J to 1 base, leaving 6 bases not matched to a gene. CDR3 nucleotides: TGCGCCAGCAGCCAAGAAAGGTTAGCGGGAGCCCAAGAGACCCAGTACTTC. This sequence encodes CASSQERLAGAQETQYF.

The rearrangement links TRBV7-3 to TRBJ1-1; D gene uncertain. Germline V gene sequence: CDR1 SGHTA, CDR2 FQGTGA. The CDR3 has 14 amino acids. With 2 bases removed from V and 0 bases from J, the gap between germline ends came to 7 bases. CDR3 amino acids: CASSLRGLNTEAFF. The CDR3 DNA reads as TGTGCCAGCAGCTTACGCGGGCTGAACACTGAAGCTTTCTTT.

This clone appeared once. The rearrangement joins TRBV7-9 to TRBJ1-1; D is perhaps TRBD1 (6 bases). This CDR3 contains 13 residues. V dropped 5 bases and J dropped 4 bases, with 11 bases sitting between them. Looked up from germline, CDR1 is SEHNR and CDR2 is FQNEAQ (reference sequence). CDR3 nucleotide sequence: TGTGCCAGCAGCAGGTTACAGGGCACTGAAGCTTTCTTT. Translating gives CASSRLQGTEAFF. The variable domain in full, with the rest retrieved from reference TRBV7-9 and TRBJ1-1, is DTGVSQNPRHKITKRGQNVTFRCDPISEHNRLYWYRQTLGQGPEFLTYFQNEAQLEKSRLLSDRFSAERPKGSFSTLEIQRTEQGDSAMYLCASSRLQGTEAFFGQGTRLTVV.

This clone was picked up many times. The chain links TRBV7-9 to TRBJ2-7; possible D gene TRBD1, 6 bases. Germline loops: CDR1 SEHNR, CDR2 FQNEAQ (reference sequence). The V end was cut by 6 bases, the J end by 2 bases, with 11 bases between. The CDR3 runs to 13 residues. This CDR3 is CASRSTGTYEQYF. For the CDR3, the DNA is TGTGCCAGCAGATCGACAGGAACCTACGAGCAGTACTTC.

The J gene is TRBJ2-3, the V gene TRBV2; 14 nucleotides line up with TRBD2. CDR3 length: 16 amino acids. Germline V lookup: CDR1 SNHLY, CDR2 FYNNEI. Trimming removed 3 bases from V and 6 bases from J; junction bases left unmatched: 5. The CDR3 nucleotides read TGTGCCAGCAGTGAGTGGGGGACTAGCGGGAGTGATACGCAGTATTTT. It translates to CASSEWGTSGSDTQYF.

DNA for the CDR3: TGTGCCAGCAGCTACAGGGGCGGCACTGAAGCTTTCTTT. It codes for CASSYRGGTEAFF. The chain employs TRBV7-9 and TRBJ1-1; TRBD1 matches at 7 bases. The CDR3 has 13 residues. Per germline, CDR1 SEHNR and CDR2 FQNEAQ (reference sequence). The ends lost 4 bases at V and 4 bases at J; junction bases unmatched: 3.

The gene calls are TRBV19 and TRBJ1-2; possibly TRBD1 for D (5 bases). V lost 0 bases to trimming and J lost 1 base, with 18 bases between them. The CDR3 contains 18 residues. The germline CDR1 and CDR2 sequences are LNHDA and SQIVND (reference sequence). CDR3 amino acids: CASSIDAGTGRVNYGYTF. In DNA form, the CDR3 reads TGTGCCAGTAGTATAGACGCCGGGACTGGCAGGGTTAACTATGGCTACACCTTC.

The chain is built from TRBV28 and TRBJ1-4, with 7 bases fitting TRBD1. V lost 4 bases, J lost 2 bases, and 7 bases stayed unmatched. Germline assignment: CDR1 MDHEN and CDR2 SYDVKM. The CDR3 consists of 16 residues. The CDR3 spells CASSSRQGRTNEKLFF. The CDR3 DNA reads TGTGCCAGCAGTTCCCGACAGGGAAGGACTAATGAAAAACTGTTTTTT. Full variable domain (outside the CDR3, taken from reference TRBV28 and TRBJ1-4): DVKVTQSSRYLVKRTGEKVFLECVQDMDHENMFWYRQDPGLGLRLIYFSYDVKMKEKGDIPEGYSVSREKKERFSLILESASTNQTSMYLCASSSRQGRTNEKLFFGSGTQLSVL.

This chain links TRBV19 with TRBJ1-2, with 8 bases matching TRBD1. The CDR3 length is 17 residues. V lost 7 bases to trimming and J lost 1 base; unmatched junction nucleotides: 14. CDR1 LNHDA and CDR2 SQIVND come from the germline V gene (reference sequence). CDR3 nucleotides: TGTGCCAGTACCAGGGGTGGGACAGGAACGGTTAACTATGGCTACACCTTC. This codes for CASTRGGTGTVNYGYTF.

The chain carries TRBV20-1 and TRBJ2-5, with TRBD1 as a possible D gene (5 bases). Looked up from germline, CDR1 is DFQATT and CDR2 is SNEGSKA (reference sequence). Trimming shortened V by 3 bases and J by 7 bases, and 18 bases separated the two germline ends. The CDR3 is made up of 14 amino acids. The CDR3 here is CSASFGRAQGTQYF. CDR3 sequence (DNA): TGCAGTGCTAGTTTCGGCAGGGCCCAGGGGACCCAGTACTTC.

CDR3 nucleotides: TGCGCCAGCAGCCAAGAGGTAGCTCCCAGCTCCTACGAGCAGTACTTC. It codes for CASSQEVAPSSYEQYF. This rearrangement joins TRBV4-3 to TRBJ2-7; D is unresolved. This CDR3 has 16 amino acids. From germline, CDR1 is LGHNA and CDR2 YSLEER. Trimming removed 0 bases from V and 0 bases from J, with 12 bases in between.

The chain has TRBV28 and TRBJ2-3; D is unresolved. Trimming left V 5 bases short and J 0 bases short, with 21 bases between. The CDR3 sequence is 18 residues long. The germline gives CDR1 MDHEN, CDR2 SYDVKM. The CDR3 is CASSIPTTSPSSTDTQYF. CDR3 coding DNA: TGTGCCAGCAGTATCCCCACCACATCCCCCTCTAGCACAGATACGCAGTATTTT.

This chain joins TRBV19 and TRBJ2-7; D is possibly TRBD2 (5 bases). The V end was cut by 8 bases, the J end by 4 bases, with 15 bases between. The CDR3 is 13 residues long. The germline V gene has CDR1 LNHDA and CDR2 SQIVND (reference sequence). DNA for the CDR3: TGTGCCAGTTCCCCGGACTTTCCATACGAGCAGTACTTC. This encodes CASSPDFPYEQYF.

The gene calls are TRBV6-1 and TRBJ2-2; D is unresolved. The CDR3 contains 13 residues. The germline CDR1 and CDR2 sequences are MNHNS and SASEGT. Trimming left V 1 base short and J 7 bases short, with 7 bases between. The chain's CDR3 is CASSEDPVGELFF. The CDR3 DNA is TGTGCCAGCAGTGAAGATCCCGTCGGGGAGCTGTTTTTT.

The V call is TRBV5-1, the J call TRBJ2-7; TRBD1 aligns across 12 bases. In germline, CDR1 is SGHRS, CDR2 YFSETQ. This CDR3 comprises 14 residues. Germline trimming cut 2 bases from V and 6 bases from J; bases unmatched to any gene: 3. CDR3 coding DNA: TGCGCCAGCAGCTTCGGGACAGGGGGCACCGAGCAGTACTTC. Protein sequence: CASSFGTGGTEQYF.

The CDR3 DNA follows: TGTGCCTGGGGTGGGGAGGCCAAAAACATTCAGTACTTC. Translation gives CAWGGEAKNIQYF. The V and J genes are TRBV30 and TRBJ2-4; weak D call: TRBD2 (5 bases). V dropped 5 bases and J dropped 1 base, with 9 bases sitting between them. This CDR3 region has 13 residues. Germline V lookup: CDR1 GTSNPN, CDR2 SVGIG (reference sequence).

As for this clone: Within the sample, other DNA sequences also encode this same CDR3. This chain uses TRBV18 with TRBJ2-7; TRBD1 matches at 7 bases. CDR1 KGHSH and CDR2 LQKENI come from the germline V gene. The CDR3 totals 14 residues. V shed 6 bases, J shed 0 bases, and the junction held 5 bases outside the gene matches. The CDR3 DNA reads TGTGCCAGCTCCCCAAGGGACAGCTCCTACGAGCAGTACTTC. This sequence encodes CASSPRDSSYEQYF.

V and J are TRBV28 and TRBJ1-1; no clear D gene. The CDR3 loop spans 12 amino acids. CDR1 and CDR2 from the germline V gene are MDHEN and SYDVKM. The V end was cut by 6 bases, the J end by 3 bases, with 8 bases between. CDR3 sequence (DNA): TGTGCCAGCAGGACACAAGACACTGAAGCTTTCTTT. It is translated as CASRTQDTEAFF.

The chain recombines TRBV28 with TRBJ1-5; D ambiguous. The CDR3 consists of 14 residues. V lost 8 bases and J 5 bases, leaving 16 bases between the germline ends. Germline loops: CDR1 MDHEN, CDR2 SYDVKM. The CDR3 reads CASGLWEIHQPQHF. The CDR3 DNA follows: TGTGCCAGCGGGTTGTGGGAGATTCATCAGCCCCAGCATTTT.

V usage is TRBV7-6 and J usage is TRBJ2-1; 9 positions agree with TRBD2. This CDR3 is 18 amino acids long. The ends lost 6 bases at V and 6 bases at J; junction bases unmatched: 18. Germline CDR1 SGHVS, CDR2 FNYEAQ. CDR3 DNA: TGTGCCAGCAGTCCCCTGCGGGGGGGCTCAGGGGCTAGCAATGAGCAGTTCTTC. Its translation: CASSPLRGGSGASNEQFF.

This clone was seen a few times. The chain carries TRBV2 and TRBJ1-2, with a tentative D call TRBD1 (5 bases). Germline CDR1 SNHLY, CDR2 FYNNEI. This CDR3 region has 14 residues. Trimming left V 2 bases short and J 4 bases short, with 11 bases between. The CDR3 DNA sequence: TGTGCCAGCAGTGAACAGGGCAGCTCCTATGGCTACACCTTC. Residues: CASSEQGSSYGYTF.

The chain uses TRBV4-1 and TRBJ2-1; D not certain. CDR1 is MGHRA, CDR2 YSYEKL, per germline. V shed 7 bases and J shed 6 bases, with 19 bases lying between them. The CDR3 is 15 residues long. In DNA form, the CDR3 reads TGCGCCAGCAACCCAACACCAGATTGGAGCAATGAGCAGTTCTTC. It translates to CASNPTPDWSNEQFF.

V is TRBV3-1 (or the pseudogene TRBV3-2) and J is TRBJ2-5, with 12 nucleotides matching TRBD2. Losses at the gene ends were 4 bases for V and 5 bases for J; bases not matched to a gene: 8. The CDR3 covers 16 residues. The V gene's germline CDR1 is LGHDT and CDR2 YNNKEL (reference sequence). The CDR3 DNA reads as TGTGCCAGCAGCCCATTTGGACTAGCGGGAAGGGAGACCCAGTACTTC. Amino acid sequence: CASSPFGLAGRETQYF.

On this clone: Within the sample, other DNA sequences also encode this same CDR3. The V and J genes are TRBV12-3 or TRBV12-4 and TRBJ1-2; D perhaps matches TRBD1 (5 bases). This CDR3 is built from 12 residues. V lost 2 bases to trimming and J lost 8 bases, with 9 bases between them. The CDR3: CASSLPGEGYTF. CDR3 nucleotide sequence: TGTGCCAGCAGTTTACCGGGGGAAGGCTACACCTTC.

CDR3 loop: CASSLNGLNTEAFF. For the CDR3, the DNA is TGTGCCAGCAGTTTGAACGGTTTGAACACTGAAGCTTTCTTT. The chain links TRBV27 to TRBJ1-1, with D unresolved. V was clipped by 3 bases and J by 0 bases, with 8 bases between them. The CDR3 totals 14 residues. Germline V CDR1 and CDR2: MNHEY, SMNVEV (reference sequence).